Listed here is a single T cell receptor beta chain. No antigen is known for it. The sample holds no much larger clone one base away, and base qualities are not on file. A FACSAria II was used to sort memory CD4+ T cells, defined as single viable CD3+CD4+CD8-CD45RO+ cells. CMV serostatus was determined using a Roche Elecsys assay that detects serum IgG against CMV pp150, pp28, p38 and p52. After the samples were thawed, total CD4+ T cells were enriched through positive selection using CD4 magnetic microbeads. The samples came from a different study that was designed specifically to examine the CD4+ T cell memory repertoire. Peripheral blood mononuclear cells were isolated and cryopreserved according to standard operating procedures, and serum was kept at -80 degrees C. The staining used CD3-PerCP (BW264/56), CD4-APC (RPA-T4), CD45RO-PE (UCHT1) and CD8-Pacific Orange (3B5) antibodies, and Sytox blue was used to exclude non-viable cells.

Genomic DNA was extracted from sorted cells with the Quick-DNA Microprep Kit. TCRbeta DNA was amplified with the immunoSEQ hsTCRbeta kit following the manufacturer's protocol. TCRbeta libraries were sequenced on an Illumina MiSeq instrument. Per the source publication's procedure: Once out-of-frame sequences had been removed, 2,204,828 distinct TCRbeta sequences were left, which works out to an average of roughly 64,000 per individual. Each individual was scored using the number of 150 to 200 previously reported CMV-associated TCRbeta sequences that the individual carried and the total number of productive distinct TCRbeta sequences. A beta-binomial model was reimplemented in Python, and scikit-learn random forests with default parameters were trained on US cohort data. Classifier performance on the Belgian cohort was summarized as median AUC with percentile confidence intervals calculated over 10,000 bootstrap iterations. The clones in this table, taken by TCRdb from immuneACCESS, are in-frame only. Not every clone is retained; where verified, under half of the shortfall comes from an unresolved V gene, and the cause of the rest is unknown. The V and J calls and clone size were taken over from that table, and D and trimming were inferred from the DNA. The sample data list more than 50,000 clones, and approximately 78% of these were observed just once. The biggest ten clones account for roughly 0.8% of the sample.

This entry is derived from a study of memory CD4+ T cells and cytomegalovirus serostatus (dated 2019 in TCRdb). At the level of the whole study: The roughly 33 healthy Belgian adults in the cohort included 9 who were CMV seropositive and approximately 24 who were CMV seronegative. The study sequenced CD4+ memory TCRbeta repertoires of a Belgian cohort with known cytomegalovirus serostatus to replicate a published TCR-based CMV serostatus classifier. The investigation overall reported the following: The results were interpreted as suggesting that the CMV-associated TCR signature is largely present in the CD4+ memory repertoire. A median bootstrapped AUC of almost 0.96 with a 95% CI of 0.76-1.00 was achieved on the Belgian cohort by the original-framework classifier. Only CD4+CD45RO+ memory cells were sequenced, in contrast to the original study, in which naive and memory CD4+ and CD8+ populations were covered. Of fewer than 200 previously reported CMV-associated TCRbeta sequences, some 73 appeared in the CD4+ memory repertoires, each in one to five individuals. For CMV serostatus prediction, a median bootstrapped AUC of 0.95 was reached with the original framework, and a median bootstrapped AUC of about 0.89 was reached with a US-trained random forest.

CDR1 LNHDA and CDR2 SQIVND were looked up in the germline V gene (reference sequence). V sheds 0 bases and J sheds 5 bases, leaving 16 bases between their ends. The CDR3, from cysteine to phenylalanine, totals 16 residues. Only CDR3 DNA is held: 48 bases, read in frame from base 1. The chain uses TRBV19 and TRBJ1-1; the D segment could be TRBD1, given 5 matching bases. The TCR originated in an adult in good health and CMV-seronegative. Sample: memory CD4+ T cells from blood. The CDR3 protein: CASSIDSGTSWTEAFF. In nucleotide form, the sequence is TGTGCCAGTAGTATAGACTCAGGGACCTCATGGACTGAAGCTTTCTTT.